This paragraph covers one T cell receptor beta chain sequence. No conserved phenylalanine or tryptophan is present at the end of the CDR3, so a read error is the likely explanation. The V end lost 4 bases, the J end lost 7 bases, and 17 bases lay between the germline ends. This CDR3 is 14 amino acids long. The germline gives CDR1 MGHRA, CDR2 YSYEKL. These data come from a study of shared clonotypes between healthy human individuals. The table came from immunoSEQ multiplex PCR; TCRdb's copy has only in-frame clones and leaves some out. The sample has approximately 530,000 clones; about 96% are singletons.

V and J are TRBV4-1 and TRBJ2-7; weak D call: TRBD2 (5 bases). The sample consisted of naive CD4+ T cells sorted from blood. As for subset: CD45RA+ positively selected. This receptor was taken from a woman aged 25 to 45 in good health. DNA for the CDR3: TGCGCCAGCAGCCTGGACCGGCGATCGGGAGAGCAGTACCTC. Its protein product is CASSLDRRSGEQYL.